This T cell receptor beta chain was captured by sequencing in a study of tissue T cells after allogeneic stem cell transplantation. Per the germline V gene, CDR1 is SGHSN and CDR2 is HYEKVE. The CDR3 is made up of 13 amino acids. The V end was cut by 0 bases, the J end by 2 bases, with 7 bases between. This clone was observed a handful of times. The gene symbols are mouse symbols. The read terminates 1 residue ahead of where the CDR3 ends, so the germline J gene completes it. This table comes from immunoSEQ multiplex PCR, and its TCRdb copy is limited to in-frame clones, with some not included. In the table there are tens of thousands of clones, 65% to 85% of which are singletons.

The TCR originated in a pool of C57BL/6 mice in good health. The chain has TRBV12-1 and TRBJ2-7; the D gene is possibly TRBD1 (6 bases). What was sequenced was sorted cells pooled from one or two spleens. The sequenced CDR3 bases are TGTGCCAGCTCTCTCCGGACAGCCTATGAACAGTAC. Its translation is CASSLRTAYEQY. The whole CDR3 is CASSLRTAYEQYF.